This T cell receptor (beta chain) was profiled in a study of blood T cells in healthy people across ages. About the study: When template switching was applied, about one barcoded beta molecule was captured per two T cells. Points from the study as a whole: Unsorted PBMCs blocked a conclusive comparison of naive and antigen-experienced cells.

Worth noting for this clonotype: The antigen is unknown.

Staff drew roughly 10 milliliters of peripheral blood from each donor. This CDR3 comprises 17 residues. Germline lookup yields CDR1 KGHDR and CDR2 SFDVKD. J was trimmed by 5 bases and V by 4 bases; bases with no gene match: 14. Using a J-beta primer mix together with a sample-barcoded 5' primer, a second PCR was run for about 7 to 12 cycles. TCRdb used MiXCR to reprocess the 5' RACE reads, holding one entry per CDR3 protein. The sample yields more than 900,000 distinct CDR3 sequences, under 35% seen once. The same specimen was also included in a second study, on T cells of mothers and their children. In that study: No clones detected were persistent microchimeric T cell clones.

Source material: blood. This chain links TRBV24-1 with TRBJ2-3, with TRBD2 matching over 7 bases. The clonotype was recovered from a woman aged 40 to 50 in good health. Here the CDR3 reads CATSDRRGGGGIDTQYF. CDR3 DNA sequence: TGTGCCACCAGTGACCGCCGGGGCGGGGGAGGGATAGATACGCAGTATTTT.